These T cell receptor beta chains were read from a single sample in a study of brain T cells in children with intractable seizures. Using immunoSEQ multiplex PCR, the repertoire was profiled, and TCRdb retains in-frame clones only, with some absent. The sample has 80,000 or so clones; about 92% are singletons. Sequences were derived from peripheral blood, sampled at surgery. All receptors derive from a boy under two years old with tuberous sclerosis and intractable seizures. The CDR3 runs from the conserved cysteine through the conserved F or W. Fields, in order: D gene, V gene, J gene, clone size, CDR3 DNA, CDR3 protein. D genes are given only for firm matches. Not all rows give a size; the values are once, few, many and, for expanded clones, a class.

>-|TRBV5-1|TRBJ2-2|once
TGCGCCAGCAGCCAAATCAAGGGCCAGGGAATCGGGGAGCTGTTTTTT
CASSQIKGQGIGELFF
>TRBD1|TRBV7-3|TRBJ2-3|-
TGTGCCAGCAGTGTAACAGGGGGTTTCACAGATACGCAGTATTTT
CASSVTGGFTDTQYF
>TRBD2|TRBV7-3|TRBJ2-3|once
TGTGCCAGCAGCTTGGGGGGGAGACCAGATACGCAGTATTTT
CASSLGGRPDTQYF
>-|TRBV19|TRBJ2-7|-
TGTGCCAGTAGCGCCACTGCCTCCTACGAGCAGTACTTC
CASSATASYEQYF
>-|TRBV3-1/TRBV3-2|TRBJ1-5|-
TGTGCCAGCAGCCAAGATCTCATTCAGCCCCAGCATTTT
CASSQDLIQPQHF
>-|TRBV12-3/TRBV12-4|TRBJ2-1|-
TGTGCCAGCAGTCGATTAAGAGGTGAGCAGTTCTTC
CASSRLRGEQFF
>TRBD1|TRBV20-1|TRBJ1-1|-
TGCAGTGCTAGTGGTGACAGGGGGATGAACACTGAAGCTTTCTTT
CSASGDRGMNTEAFF
>-|TRBV5-1|TRBJ2-2|few
TGCGCCAGCAGCTTGCGGCAGGGGGGCACCGGGGAGCTGTTTTTT
CASSLRQGGTGELFF
>-|TRBV6-5|TRBJ1-4|-
TGTGCCAGCAGTCAGGGGGAAAAACTGTTTTTT
CASSQGEKLFF
>-|TRBV7-9|TRBJ1-4|-
TGTGCCAGCAGCCGTGGAGGGGGGGACGTAAAACTGTTTTTT
CASSRGGGDVKLFF
>-|TRBV7-6|TRBJ2-1|-
TGTGCCAGCAGCCCTACGTCAGGGGTTAATGAGCAGTTCTTC
CASSPTSGVNEQFF
>-|TRBV7-9|TRBJ2-1|-
TGTGCCAGCAGCCAGGATGCCAATGAGCAGTTCTTC
CASSQDANEQFF
>TRBD2|TRBV5-6|TRBJ2-7|-
TGTGCCAGCAGCCAGCGGGGCGCGCAGGGTATCGTTTACGAGCAGTACTTC
CASSQRGAQGIVYEQYF
>TRBD2|TRBV3-1/TRBV3-2|TRBJ2-3|-
TGTGCCAGCAGCCGACAGGCTAGCGGGCCCACAGATACGCAGTATTTT
CASSRQASGPTDTQYF
>-|TRBV5-1|TRBJ1-1|-
TGCGCCAGCAGCTCCCTGCGTATTTCTGGCACTGAAGCTTTCTTT
CASSSLRISGTEAFF